This T cell receptor (beta chain) was recorded in a study of Ad26.COV2.S vaccination and SARS-CoV-2 variants (TCRdb year 2021). A note on the overall study: Donors in the vaccine arm were drawn from COV1001, a multicentre, randomized, double-blind, placebo-controlled phase I-IIa trial testing Ad26.COV2.S in healthy adults. The specificity and breadth of SARS-CoV-2-reactive T cell receptors after Ad26.COV2.S vaccination were assessed by TCRbeta repertoire sequencing. Investigators did not know the trial group allocation while performing experiments and assessing outcomes. Participants in the trial were split at random into five groups of five each, receiving low-dose or high-dose Ad26.COV2.S once or twice, or else placebo on both occasions. Dosing of Ad26.COV2.S was intramuscular, at either 5x10^10 or 1x10^11 viral particles, delivered as one shot or as two shots spaced 56 days apart. A total of 32 samples were included in the TCR-sequenced set, comprising about 20 Ad26.COV2.S vaccine recipients, 5 placebo recipients and 8 SARS-CoV-2 convalescent individuals. Here is what the overall study found, with its caveats: The study was not powered to compare responses between vaccine doses or regimens. After vaccination, spike-specific CD8+ and CD4+ T cell responses were reported to show substantial breadth. Ad26.COV2.S recipients had higher spike-specific TCR breadth than placebo recipients (P = 0.0014). Vaccine and placebo recipients had similar non-spike TCR breadth, a finding consistent with the vaccine containing only spike. The authors noted that total T cell responses may have been underestimated by the TCR breadth and depth analyses.

From its cysteine to its phenylalanine, the CDR3 spans 14 amino acids. Just CDR3 DNA is preserved here, 42 bases in frame from base 1. The germline V gene yields MNHNS for CDR1 and SASEGT for CDR2. At the junction V is shortened by 2 bases and J by 4 bases, with 12 bases in between. Of note for this clone: The antigen it recognizes is unknown. No base qualities exist here, and no much larger clone lies one base off it.

The treatment or condition label corresponds to: some 20 received Ad26.COV2.S at low or high dose, single or two shots; roughly five received placebo; per-sample allocation not given. For vaccine and placebo recipients, repertoires were sequenced using samples collected on day 63 after the first injection. Between 29 July and 7 August 2020, Cohort 1b enrolled around 24 adults aged 18-55 years at one site in Boston, USA. Ad26.COV2.S consisted of a replication-incompetent adenovirus type 26 vector by which a prefusion-stabilized SARS-CoV-2 spike protein from the original Wuhan strain was expressed. The immunoSEQ Assay was the method used to sequence TCRbeta CDR3 regions. After extraction, genomic DNA underwent amplification by bias-controlled multiplex PCR, followed by high-throughput sequencing. From the authors' description of their analysis: Collapsing and filtering of sequences were performed to quantify the absolute abundance of each unique TCRbeta CDR3 region. Usable DNA was measured by amplifying reference genes present in all nucleated cells, and TCRbeta template counts were normalized to that usable DNA to estimate T cell fraction. Repertoire TCRs were annotated as SARS-CoV-2-specific when V gene, CDR3 amino acid sequence and J gene were exactly matched to a known reactive TCR set. The reference SARS-CoV-2 TCR set was obtained from MIRA and was filtered for enrichment in COVID-19-positive ImmuneCODE repertoires, whereby public or cross-reactive TCRs were removed. Using the MIRA antigens, annotated TCRs were further analysed by specific ORF or by position within an ORF. Breadth was defined as the number of annotated unique rearrangements divided by the total number of unique productive rearrangements, and depth was defined as the summed frequency of the annotated unique rearrangements. Group comparisons of TCR breadth used two-sided Wilcoxon rank-sum tests. TCRdb re-hosts the immuneACCESS table, in-frame sequences only. Its copies lack some clones; in the studies checked, an unresolved V gene accounts for under half of them, and the cause for the rest is not known. Clone size and the V and J calls come from that table; the DNA yielded D and trimming. Within this sample are under 300,000 clones, with 70% to 90% of them counted one time only. The leading ten clones occupy roughly 3% of the sample.

This receptor chain uses TRBV6-1 and TRBJ2-7; the D gene is possibly TRBD1, with 6 bases matching. This material consisted of peripheral blood, taken in a trial of Ad26.COV2.S vaccine versus placebo. This receptor was identified in a person between 18 and 65 years old who received the Ad26.COV2.S COVID-19 vaccine or a placebo. The base sequence is TGTGCCAGCAGTGAATTCGGACAGCGTTACGAGCAGTACTTC. Translated, this is CASSEFGQRYEQYF.